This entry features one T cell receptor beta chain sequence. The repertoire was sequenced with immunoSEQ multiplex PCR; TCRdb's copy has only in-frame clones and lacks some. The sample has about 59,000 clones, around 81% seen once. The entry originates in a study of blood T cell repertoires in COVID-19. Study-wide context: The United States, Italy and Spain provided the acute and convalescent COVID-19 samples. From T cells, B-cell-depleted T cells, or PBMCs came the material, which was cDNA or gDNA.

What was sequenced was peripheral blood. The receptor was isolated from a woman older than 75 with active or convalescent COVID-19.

The CDR3 here is CASSLDVRVGEQYF. CDR3 coding DNA: TGTGCCAGCAGCTTAGACGTCAGGGTAGGGGAGCAGTACTTC. V is TRBV11-2 and J is TRBJ2-7; D is perhaps TRBD1 (5 bases). From germline, CDR1 is SGHAT and CDR2 FQNNGV. Trimming removed 0 bases at V and 7 bases at J, with 13 bases between. This CDR3 has 14 residues.